This T cell receptor (beta chain) comes out of a study of STAT5B mutations in CD4+ large granular lymphocyte leukemia. The survey-level immunoSEQ assay was used. The table came from immunoSEQ multiplex PCR; TCRdb's copy has only in-frame clones and leaves some out. Of about 45,000 clones detected, around 85% appear once; the ten largest clones hold 2% to 3%. Regarding this clone: Its antigen is as yet unknown.

Notes on the study in general: Data were not HLA-matched across samples. CD4-sorted patient repertoires seemed more clonal than healthy CD4+ repertoires. Top patient clones used TRBV06 genes more often: 8/27 versus 2/35 in controls.

This CDR3 spans 13 amino acids. Germline V gene data show CDR1 as MDHEN and CDR2 as SYDVKM. Trimming pared 2 bases from V and 0 bases from J, leaving 3 bases between. This TCR came from a human donor in good health. The source material was CD4+ T cells from blood buffy coats. V is TRBV28 and J is TRBJ2-3; unclear D gene. In DNA, the CDR3 is TGTGCCAGCAGTTTACAGAGCACAGATACGCAGTATTTT. It yields the protein CASSLQSTDTQYF.